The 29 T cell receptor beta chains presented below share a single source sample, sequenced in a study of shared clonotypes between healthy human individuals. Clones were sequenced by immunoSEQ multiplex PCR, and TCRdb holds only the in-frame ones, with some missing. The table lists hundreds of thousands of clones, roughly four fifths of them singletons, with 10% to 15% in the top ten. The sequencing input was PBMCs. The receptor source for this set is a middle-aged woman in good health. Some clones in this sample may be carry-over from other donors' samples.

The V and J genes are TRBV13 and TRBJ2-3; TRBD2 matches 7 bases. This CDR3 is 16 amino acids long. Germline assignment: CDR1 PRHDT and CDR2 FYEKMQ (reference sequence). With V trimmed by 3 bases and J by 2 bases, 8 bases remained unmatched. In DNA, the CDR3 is TGTGCCAGCAGCTTCGGGCGACTAGCCTCCACAGATACGCAGTATTTT. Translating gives CASSFGRLASTDTQYF.

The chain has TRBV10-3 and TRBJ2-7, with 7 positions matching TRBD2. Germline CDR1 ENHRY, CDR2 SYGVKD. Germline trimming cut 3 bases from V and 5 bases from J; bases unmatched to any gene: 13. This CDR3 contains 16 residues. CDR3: CAISEVNPSGIHEQYF. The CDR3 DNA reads TGTGCCATCAGTGAAGTGAATCCTAGCGGAATCCACGAGCAGTACTTC.

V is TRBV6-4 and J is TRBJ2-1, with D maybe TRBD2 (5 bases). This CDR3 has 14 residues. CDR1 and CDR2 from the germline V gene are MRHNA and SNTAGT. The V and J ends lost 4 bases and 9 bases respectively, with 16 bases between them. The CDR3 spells CASSASGTRVEQFF. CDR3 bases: TGTGCCAGCAGTGCCAGCGGTACACGGGTTGAGCAGTTCTTC.

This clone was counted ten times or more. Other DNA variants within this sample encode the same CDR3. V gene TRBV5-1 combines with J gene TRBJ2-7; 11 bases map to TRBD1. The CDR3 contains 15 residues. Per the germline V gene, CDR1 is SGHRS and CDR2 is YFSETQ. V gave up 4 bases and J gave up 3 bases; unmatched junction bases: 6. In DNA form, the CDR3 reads TGCGCCAGCAGCCCGGGACAGGGGGGATTCTACGAGCAGTACTTC. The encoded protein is CASSPGQGGFYEQYF.

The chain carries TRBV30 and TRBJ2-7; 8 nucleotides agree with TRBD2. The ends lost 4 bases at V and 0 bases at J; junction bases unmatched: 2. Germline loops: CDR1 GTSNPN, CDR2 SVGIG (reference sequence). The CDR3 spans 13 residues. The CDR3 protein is CAWTSGSSYEQYF. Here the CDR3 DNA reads TGTGCCTGGACTAGCGGGTCCTCCTACGAGCAGTACTTC.

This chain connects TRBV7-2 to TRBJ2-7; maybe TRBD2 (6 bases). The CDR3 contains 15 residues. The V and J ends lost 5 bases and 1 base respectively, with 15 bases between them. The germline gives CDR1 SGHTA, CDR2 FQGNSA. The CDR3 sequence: CASSPRVAVSYEQYF. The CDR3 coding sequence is TGTGCCAGCAGCCCCCGGGTAGCGGTATCCTACGAGCAGTACTTC.

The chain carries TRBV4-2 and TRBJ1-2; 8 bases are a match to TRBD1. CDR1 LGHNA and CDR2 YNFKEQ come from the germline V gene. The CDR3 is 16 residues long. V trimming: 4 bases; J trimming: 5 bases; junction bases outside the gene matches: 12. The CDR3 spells CASSPGAYGQGYGYTF. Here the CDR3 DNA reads TGTGCCAGCAGCCCAGGTGCTTACGGACAGGGATATGGCTACACCTTC.

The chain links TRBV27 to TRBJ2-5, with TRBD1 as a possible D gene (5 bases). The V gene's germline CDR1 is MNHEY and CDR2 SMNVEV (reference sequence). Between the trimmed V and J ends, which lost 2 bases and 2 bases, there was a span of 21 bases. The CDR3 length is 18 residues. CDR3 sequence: CASSLGWAGMLGQETQYF. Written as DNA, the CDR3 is TGTGCCAGCAGTTTAGGTTGGGCAGGGATGTTGGGGCAAGAGACCCAGTACTTC.

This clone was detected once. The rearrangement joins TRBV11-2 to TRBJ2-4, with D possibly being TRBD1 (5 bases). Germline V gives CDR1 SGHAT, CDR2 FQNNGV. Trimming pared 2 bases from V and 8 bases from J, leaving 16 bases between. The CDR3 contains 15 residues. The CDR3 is CASSLSPAGADIQYF. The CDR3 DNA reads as TGTGCCAGCAGCTTATCCCCGGCTGGGGCGGACATTCAGTACTTC.

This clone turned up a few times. The CDR3 bases are TGTGCCAGCAGCGGTAAGACAGGAATAAGCGGCTACACCTTC. Encoded protein: CASSGKTGISGYTF. The chain joins TRBV5-4 to TRBJ1-2; D may be TRBD1 (6 bases). The germline CDR1 and CDR2 sequences are SGHNT and YYREEE (reference sequence). The CDR3 runs 14 residues. V dropped 4 bases and J dropped 8 bases, with 18 bases sitting between them.

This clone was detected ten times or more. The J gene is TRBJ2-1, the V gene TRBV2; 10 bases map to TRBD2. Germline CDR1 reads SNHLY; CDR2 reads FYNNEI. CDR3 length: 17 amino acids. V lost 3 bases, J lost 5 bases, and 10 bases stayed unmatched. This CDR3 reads CASSEGGAGGPDNEQFF. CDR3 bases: TGTGCCAGCAGTGAGGGGGGAGCGGGAGGGCCGGACAATGAGCAGTTCTTC.

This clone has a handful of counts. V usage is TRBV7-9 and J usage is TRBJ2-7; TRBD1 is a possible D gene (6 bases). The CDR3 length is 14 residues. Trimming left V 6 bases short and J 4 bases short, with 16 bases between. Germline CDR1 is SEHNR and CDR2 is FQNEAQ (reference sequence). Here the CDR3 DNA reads TGTGCCAGCAGAGGACAGAGCAAAATGTACGAGCAGTACTTC. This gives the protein CASRGQSKMYEQYF.

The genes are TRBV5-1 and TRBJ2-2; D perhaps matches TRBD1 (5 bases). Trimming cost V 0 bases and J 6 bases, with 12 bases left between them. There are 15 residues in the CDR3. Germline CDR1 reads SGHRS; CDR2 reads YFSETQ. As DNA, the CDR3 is TGCGCCAGCAGCTTGGTTGACAGTATCTCCGGGGAGCTGTTTTTT. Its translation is CASSLVDSISGELFF.

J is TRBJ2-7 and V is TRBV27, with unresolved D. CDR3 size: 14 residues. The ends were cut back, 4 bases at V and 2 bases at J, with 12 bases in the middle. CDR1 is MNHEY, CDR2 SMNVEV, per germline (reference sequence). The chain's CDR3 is CASSSRGGAYEQYF. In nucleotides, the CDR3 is TGTGCCAGCAGTTCCCGAGGCGGAGCCTACGAGCAGTACTTC.

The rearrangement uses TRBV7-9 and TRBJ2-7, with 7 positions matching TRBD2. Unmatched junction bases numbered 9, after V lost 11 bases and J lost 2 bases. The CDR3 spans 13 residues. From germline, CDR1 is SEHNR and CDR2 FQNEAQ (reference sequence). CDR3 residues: CAAGLAAAYEQYF. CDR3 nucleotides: TGTGCCGCGGGGCTAGCGGCAGCCTACGAGCAGTACTTC.

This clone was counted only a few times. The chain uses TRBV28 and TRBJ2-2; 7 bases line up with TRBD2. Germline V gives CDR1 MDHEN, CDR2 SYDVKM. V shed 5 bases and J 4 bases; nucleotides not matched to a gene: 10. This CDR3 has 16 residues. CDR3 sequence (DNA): TGTGCCAGCAGTGTGAGCGGGACTTCTAGCACCGGGGAGCTGTTTTTT. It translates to CASSVSGTSSTGELFF.

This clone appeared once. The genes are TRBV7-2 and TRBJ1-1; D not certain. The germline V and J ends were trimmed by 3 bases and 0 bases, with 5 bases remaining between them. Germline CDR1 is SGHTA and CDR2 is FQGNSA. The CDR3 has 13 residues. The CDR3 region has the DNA TGTGCCAGCAGCTTTAGGATGAACACTGAAGCTTTCTTT. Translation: CASSFRMNTEAFF.

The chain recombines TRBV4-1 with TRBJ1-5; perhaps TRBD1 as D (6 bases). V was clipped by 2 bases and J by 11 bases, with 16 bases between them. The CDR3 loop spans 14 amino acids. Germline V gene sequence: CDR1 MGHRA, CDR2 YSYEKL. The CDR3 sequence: CASSQIQGAGSQHF. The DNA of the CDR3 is TGCGCCAGCAGCCAAATACAGGGAGCTGGGTCCCAGCATTTT.

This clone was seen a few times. CDR3 sequence reads: CATSIGTGDTGELFF. As DNA, the CDR3 is TGTGCCACCAGCATCGGGACAGGGGATACCGGGGAGCTGTTTTTT. The chain combines TRBV15 with TRBJ2-2; TRBD1 aligns across 10 bases. With 4 bases clipped from V and 5 bases from J, the junction kept 4 bases outside the gene matches. This CDR3 has 15 amino acids. The germline CDR1 and CDR2 sequences are LNHNV and YYDKDF (reference sequence).

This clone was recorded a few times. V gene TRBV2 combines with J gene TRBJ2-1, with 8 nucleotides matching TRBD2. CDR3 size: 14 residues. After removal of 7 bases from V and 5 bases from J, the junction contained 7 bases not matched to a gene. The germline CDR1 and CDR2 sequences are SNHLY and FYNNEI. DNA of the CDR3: TGTGCCAGCACCCCCGGGACTAGGAACAATGAGCAGTTCTTC. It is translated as CASTPGTRNNEQFF. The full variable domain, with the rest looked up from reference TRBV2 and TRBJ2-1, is EPEVTQTPSHQVTQMGQEVILRCVPISNHLYFYWYRQILGQKVEFLVSFYNNEISEKSEIFDDQFSVERPDGSNFTLKIRSTKLEDSAMYFCASTPGTRNNEQFFGPGTRLTVL.

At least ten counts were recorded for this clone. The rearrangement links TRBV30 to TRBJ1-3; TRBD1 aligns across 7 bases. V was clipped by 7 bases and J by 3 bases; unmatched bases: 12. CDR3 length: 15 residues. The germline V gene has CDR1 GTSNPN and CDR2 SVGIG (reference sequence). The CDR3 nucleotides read TGTGCCTTATCCCTAGTACAGGGGTATGGAAACACCATATATTTT. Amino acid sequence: CALSLVQGYGNTIYF.

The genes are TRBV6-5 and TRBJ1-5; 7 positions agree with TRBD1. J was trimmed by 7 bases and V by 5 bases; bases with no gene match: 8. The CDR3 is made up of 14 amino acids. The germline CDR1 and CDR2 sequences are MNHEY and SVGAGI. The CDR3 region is CASSPTGKGQPQHF. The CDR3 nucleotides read TGTGCCAGCAGTCCGACAGGGAAAGGGCAGCCCCAGCATTTT.

In DNA, the CDR3 is TGTGCCAGCATGGTCCCGGGGACAGCCAAAAACATTCAGTACTTC. This translates into CASMVPGTAKNIQYF. V is TRBV28 and J is TRBJ2-4, with D perhaps matching TRBD1 or TRBD2 (5 bases each). The V end was cut by 7 bases, the J end by 0 bases, with 13 bases between. Germline loops: CDR1 MDHEN, CDR2 SYDVKM. This CDR3 spans 15 amino acids.

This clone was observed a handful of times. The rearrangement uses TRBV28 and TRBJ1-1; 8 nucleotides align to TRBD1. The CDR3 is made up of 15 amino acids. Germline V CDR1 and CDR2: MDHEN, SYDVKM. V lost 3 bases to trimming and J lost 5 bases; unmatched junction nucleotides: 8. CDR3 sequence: CASSLTGVGRTEAFF. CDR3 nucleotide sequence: TGTGCCAGCAGTTTGACAGGGGTCGGACGGACTGAAGCTTTCTTT.

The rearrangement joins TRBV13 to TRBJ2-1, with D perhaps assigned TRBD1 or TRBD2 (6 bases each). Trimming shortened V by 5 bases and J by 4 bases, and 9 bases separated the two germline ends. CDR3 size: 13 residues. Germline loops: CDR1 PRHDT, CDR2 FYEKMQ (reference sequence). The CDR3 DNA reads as TGTGCCAGCAGCAGGGGGGTATACAATGAGCAGTTCTTC. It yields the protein CASSRGVYNEQFF.

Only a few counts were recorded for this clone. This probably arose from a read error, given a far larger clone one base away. The CDR3 loop reads CARRRTGGQTQYF. CDR3 in DNA: TGTGCCCGGCGCCGGACGGGGGGGCAGACCCAGTACTTC. The rearrangement links TRBV30 to TRBJ2-5, with 8 bases fitting TRBD2. V gave up 8 bases and J gave up 6 bases; unmatched junction bases: 11. CDR3 length: 13 amino acids. Germline V gives CDR1 GTSNPN, CDR2 SVGIG (reference sequence). Using reference TRBV30 and TRBJ2-5 for the parts outside the CDR3, the full variable domain is SQTIHQWPATLVQPVGSPLSLECTVEGTSNPNLYWYRQAAGRGLQLLFYSVGIGQISSEVPQNLSASRPQDRQFILSSKKLLLSDSGFYLCARRRTGGQTQYFGPGTRLLVL.

The CDR3 sequence: CASSRVAASMNTEAFF. The CDR3 coding sequence is TGTGCCAGCAGCCGGGTGGCTGCTTCAATGAACACTGAAGCTTTCTTT. V is TRBV5-4 and J is TRBJ1-1; no definite D call. V was pared by 4 bases and J by 0 bases, with 16 bases between. CDR1 SGHNT and CDR2 YYREEE come from the germline V gene (reference sequence). The CDR3 consists of 16 residues.

The CDR3 DNA reads TGTGCCTGGAGTCTCTGGGGAAACACCATATATTTT. Its protein is CAWSLWGNTIYF. The V and J genes are TRBV30 and TRBJ1-3; D gene ambiguous. This CDR3 spans 12 amino acids. Germline V gene lookup returns CDR1 GTSNPN and CDR2 SVGIG (reference sequence). Trimming removed 2 bases from V and 4 bases from J, with 6 bases in between.

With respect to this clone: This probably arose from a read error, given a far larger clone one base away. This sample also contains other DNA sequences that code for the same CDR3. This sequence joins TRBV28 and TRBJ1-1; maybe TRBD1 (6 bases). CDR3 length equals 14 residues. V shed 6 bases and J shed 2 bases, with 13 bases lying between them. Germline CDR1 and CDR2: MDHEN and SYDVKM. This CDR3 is CASRVGQTNTEAFF. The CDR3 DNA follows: TGTGCCAGCAGGGTAGGACAGACCAACACTGAAGCTTTCTTT.